These 32 T cell receptor beta chains came from one sample sequenced in a study of blood T cell repertoires in COVID-19. Clones were read by immunoSEQ multiplex PCR, and TCRdb kept only the in-frame ones, dropping some. The sample contains nearly 300,000 clones, roughly 89% of which appear only once. Source material: PBMCs or T cells enriched from blood (not recorded which). All receptors derive from a woman in her forties or fifties who had been exposed to COVID-19.

The chain has TRBV5-6 and TRBJ1-3; D gene unclear. CDR3 size: 15 residues. Looked up from germline, CDR1 is SGHDT and CDR2 is YYEEEE. The V end lost 0 bases, the J end lost 3 bases, and 10 bases lay between the germline ends. The CDR3 loop is CASSLAGRYGNTIYF. CDR3 in DNA: TGTGCCAGCAGCTTGGCGGGGAGGTATGGAAACACCATATATTTT.

The gene calls are TRBV19 and TRBJ2-5; D gene unclear. Per the germline V gene, CDR1 is LNHDA and CDR2 is SQIVND (reference sequence). V was pared by 7 bases and J by 2 bases, with 11 bases between. The CDR3 has 13 residues. The CDR3 sequence: CASKSAGQETQYF. The CDR3 DNA sequence: TGTGCCAGTAAGTCGGCAGGACAAGAGACCCAGTACTTC.

This chain connects TRBV30 to TRBJ2-1; D gene ambiguous. Germline V gene sequence: CDR1 GTSNPN, CDR2 SVGIG (reference sequence). The CDR3 spans 15 residues. The V end lost 1 base, the J end lost 0 bases, and 10 bases lay between the germline ends. In DNA, the CDR3 is TGTGCCTGGAGTGCCCTCCGGAGCTCCTACAATGAGCAGTTCTTC. Its translation is CAWSALRSSYNEQFF.

J is TRBJ2-1 and V is TRBV4-1; D perhaps matches TRBD1 (6 bases). V lost 3 bases to trimming and J lost 4 bases, with 16 bases between them. The V gene's germline CDR1 is MGHRA and CDR2 YSYEKL. This CDR3 spans 16 amino acids. The CDR3 DNA reads TGCGCCAGCAGCCAGAGGACAGTTGTCGAGTACAATGAGCAGTTCTTC. Protein sequence: CASSQRTVVEYNEQFF.

The chain carries TRBV24-1 and TRBJ2-3, with D perhaps matching TRBD2 (6 bases). This CDR3 spans 17 amino acids. From germline, CDR1 is KGHDR and CDR2 SFDVKD. The V end lost 0 bases, the J end lost 0 bases, and 12 bases lay between the germline ends. The CDR3 DNA follows: TGTGCCACCAGTGATTTGCTTGGAGGGTGGAGCACAGATACGCAGTATTTT. Encoded protein: CATSDLLGGWSTDTQYF.

The V and J genes are TRBV11-3 and TRBJ2-1, with a tentative D call TRBD1 (6 bases). Germline loops: CDR1 SGHNT, CDR2 YENEEA. Deletions cut 5 bases from V and 7 bases from J, with 18 bases between. The CDR3 consists of 15 residues. The CDR3 reads CASSQGWQTGNEQFF. The CDR3 DNA sequence: TGTGCCAGCAGCCAGGGGTGGCAAACGGGGAATGAGCAGTTCTTC. The variable domain in full, completed from reference TRBV11-3 and TRBJ2-1, reads EAGVVQSPRYKIIEKKQPVAFWCNPISGHNTLYWYLQNLGQGPELLIRYENEEAVDDSQLPKDRFSAERLKGVDSTLKIQPAELGDSAVYLCASSQGWQTGNEQFFGPGTRLTVL.

The rearrangement joins TRBV28 to TRBJ1-2, with 7 nucleotides matching TRBD1. Germline CDR1 and CDR2: MDHEN and SYDVKM. The V segment lost 2 bases and the J segment 1 base; nucleotides outside the gene matches: 4. The CDR3 loop spans 15 amino acids. The CDR3 DNA follows: TGTGCCAGCAGTTTACCGGGACAGCGTAACTATGGCTACACCTTC. Its translation: CASSLPGQRNYGYTF.

This sequence joins TRBV11-2 and TRBJ1-2, with 7 positions matching TRBD1. V lost 7 bases and J lost 8; bases outside the gene matches: 10. In germline, CDR1 is SGHAT, CDR2 FQNNGV. CDR3 size: 13 residues. CDR3 region: CASTQGGSRGYTF. CDR3 coding DNA: TGTGCCAGCACCCAGGGGGGCTCTCGGGGCTACACCTTC.

The chain combines TRBV27 with TRBJ1-5; the D gene is possibly TRBD1 (5 bases). CDR1 is MNHEY, CDR2 SMNVEV, per germline (reference sequence). V lost 2 bases and J lost 1, with 12 bases in between. CDR3 size: 16 residues. In DNA, the CDR3 is TGTGCCAGCAGTTTAGCGGGACCCGGGAGCAATCAGCCCCAGCATTTT. This translates into CASSLAGPGSNQPQHF.

The chain has TRBV6-2 or TRBV6-3 and TRBJ2-1; 7 nucleotides agree with TRBD2. In germline, CDR1 is MNHEY, CDR2 SVGEGT. With V trimmed by 5 bases and J by 9 bases, 19 bases remained unmatched. This CDR3 is 17 amino acids long. CDR3 nucleotide sequence: TGTGCCAGCAGTAACGTGGCGCGGGGGTCGAAGGTGGGTGAGCAGTTCTTC. It specifies CASSNVARGSKVGEQFF.

This chain joins TRBV29-1 and TRBJ1-5; 10 bases line up with TRBD1. The trim removed 4 bases at V and 5 bases at J, leaving 5 bases unmatched. Germline assignment: CDR1 SQVTM and CDR2 ANQGSEA. The CDR3 spans 14 residues. The CDR3 loop is CSVGTGTGDQPQHF. In DNA, the CDR3 is TGCAGCGTTGGCACCGGGACAGGGGATCAGCCCCAGCATTTT.

The chain joins TRBV6-5 to TRBJ1-2; the match to TRBD1 covers 10 bases. Losses at the gene ends were 4 bases for V and 4 bases for J; bases not matched to a gene: 9. The germline gives CDR1 MNHEY, CDR2 SVGAGI. The CDR3 is 16 amino acids. DNA for the CDR3: TGTGCCAGCAGTTCCACACTGGGACAGGGGCGCTATGGCTACACCTTC. This sequence encodes CASSSTLGQGRYGYTF.

The chain joins TRBV10-3 to TRBJ2-2, with D tentatively TRBD2 (6 bases). The V and J ends lost 2 bases and 5 bases respectively, with 12 bases between them. Germline V lookup: CDR1 ENHRY, CDR2 SYGVKD. The CDR3 has 15 amino acids. Here the CDR3 DNA reads TGTGCCATCAGTGAGGGGGTTAGCGGAACCGGGGAGCTGTTTTTT. It specifies CAISEGVSGTGELFF.

V is TRBV3-1 (or the pseudogene TRBV3-2) and J is TRBJ1-2, with 8 nucleotides matching TRBD1. The trim removed 4 bases at V and 3 bases at J, leaving 4 bases unmatched. The CDR3 is 14 residues long. Germline V gives CDR1 LGHDT, CDR2 YNNKEL (reference sequence). CDR3 sequence (DNA): TGTGCCAGCAGCCCAGGACAGGGATACTATGGCTACACCTTC. It yields the protein CASSPGQGYYGYTF.

The V and J genes are TRBV7-9 and TRBJ2-2, with D possibly matching TRBD1 (5 bases). Deletions cut 5 bases from V and 0 bases from J, with 10 bases between. The CDR3 contains 15 residues. CDR1 is SEHNR and CDR2 is FQNEAQ in the germline V gene (reference sequence). CDR3 sequence reads: CASSAAGSNTGELFF. The CDR3 DNA sequence: TGTGCCAGCAGCGCCGCAGGGTCGAACACCGGGGAGCTGTTTTTT.

The sample holds a few counts of this clone. CDR3 residues: CASRPRLAGATDTQYF. The CDR3 DNA reads as TGTGCCAGCAGACCCCGGCTAGCGGGGGCCACAGATACGCAGTATTTT. The V gene is TRBV28, the J gene TRBJ2-3, with TRBD2 matching over 10 bases. Germline CDR1 MDHEN, CDR2 SYDVKM. CDR3 length: 16 amino acids. Germline trimming cut 6 bases from V and 2 bases from J; bases unmatched to any gene: 8.

The chain combines TRBV19 with TRBJ1-5; D is undetermined. The CDR3 totals 15 residues. Germline assignment: CDR1 LNHDA and CDR2 SQIVND (reference sequence). V lost 6 bases and J lost 0, with 12 bases in between. Here the CDR3 reads CASRAGTRSNQPQHF. The CDR3 DNA reads as TGTGCCAGTAGGGCGGGAACTCGTAGCAATCAGCCCCAGCATTTT.

The chain combines TRBV7-2 with TRBJ2-7; D ambiguous. Per the germline V gene, CDR1 is SGHTA and CDR2 is FQGNSA. The length of the CDR3 is 13 residues. The V end lost 2 bases, the J end lost 5 bases, and 10 bases lay between the germline ends. The CDR3 sequence is CASSLINRDEQYF. The CDR3 nucleotides read TGTGCCAGCAGCTTAATAAACCGGGACGAGCAGTACTTC.

This chain joins TRBV3-1 (or the pseudogene TRBV3-2) and TRBJ2-7; D is possibly TRBD2 (6 bases). V was pared by 2 bases and J by 0 bases, with 8 bases between. The CDR3 has 14 residues. Germline values: CDR1 LGHDT, CDR2 YNNKEL (reference sequence). The CDR3 nucleotides read TGTGCCAGCAGCCAACGGGGGAGCTCCTACGAGCAGTACTTC. Its translation: CASSQRGSSYEQYF.

The chain employs TRBV7-2 and TRBJ1-2; TRBD1 is a possible D gene (6 bases). This CDR3 spans 16 amino acids. V lost 3 bases to trimming and J lost 0 bases, with 14 bases between them. Per germline, CDR1 SGHTA and CDR2 FQGNSA. The CDR3 loop is CASSFGGHEANYGYTF. CDR3 nucleotides: TGTGCCAGCAGCTTTGGGGGACATGAAGCTAACTATGGCTACACCTTC. The full variable domain, rest sourced from reference TRBV7-2 and TRBJ1-2, is GAGVSQSPSNKVTEKGKDVELRCDPISGHTALYWYRQSLGQGLEFLIYFQGNSAPDKSGLPSDRFSAERTGGSVSTLTIQRTQQEDSAVYLCASSFGGHEANYGYTFGSGTRLTVV.

The rearrangement links TRBV7-2 to TRBJ2-2; 7 nucleotides match TRBD1. CDR1 is SGHTA and CDR2 is FQGNSA in the germline V gene. The CDR3 contains 16 residues. After removal of 4 bases from V and 1 base from J, the junction contained 6 bases not matched to a gene. This chain's CDR3 is CASSSRDRVNTGELFF. As DNA, the CDR3 is TGTGCCAGCAGCTCGAGAGACAGGGTGAACACCGGGGAGCTGTTTTTT.

The chain has TRBV18 and TRBJ2-1, with 8 bases matching TRBD2. Per the germline V gene, CDR1 is KGHSH and CDR2 is LQKENI. This CDR3 is 15 amino acids long. V lost 2 bases, J lost 2 bases, and 2 bases stayed unmatched. The CDR3 DNA reads TGTGCCAGCTCACCATCGGGGGGGACCTACAATGAGCAGTTCTTC. Protein sequence: CASSPSGGTYNEQFF.

This chain uses TRBV6-5 with TRBJ2-7; the match to TRBD2 covers 7 bases. Germline V gives CDR1 MNHEY, CDR2 SVGAGI. This CDR3 has 14 residues. J lost 2 bases, V lost 6 bases, and 7 bases had no gene match. The CDR3 bases are TGTGCCAGCAGGACCAGTGGGGGGGCCTACGAGCAGTACTTC. It yields the protein CASRTSGGAYEQYF.

The V and J genes are TRBV27 and TRBJ2-2; 11 bases map to TRBD1. CDR1 is MNHEY and CDR2 is SMNVEV in the germline V gene (reference sequence). V gave up 5 bases and J gave up 11 bases; unmatched junction bases: 13. CDR3 length equals 16 residues. CDR3 nucleotide sequence: TGTGCCAGCAGTACACAATGGACAGGGGGCTATGTAGAGCTGTTTTTT. Its protein is CASSTQWTGGYVELFF.

This clone was found a few times. J is TRBJ2-6 and V is TRBV28; TRBD2 aligns across 12 bases. The trim removed 5 bases at V and 0 bases at J, leaving 2 bases unmatched. Germline V gene lookup returns CDR1 MDHEN and CDR2 SYDVKM. The CDR3 consists of 17 residues. The CDR3 sequence: CASSVTSGSSGANVLTF. CDR3 in DNA: TGTGCCAGCAGTGTGACTAGCGGGAGCTCTGGGGCCAACGTCCTGACTTTC.

The chain links TRBV30 to TRBJ1-2; D may be TRBD1 (6 bases). This CDR3 comprises 12 residues. Germline CDR1 reads GTSNPN; CDR2 reads SVGIG (reference sequence). V dropped 7 bases and J dropped 4 bases, with 13 bases sitting between them. The CDR3 spells CAYSGGGYGYTF. The CDR3, as DNA: TGTGCCTACTCGGGAGGGGGCTATGGCTACACCTTC.

This clone was seen once. This chain joins TRBV7-9 and TRBJ1-2; TRBD1 matches at 9 bases. With 5 bases clipped from V and 7 bases from J, the junction kept 5 bases outside the gene matches. The CDR3 spans 13 residues. Looked up from germline, CDR1 is SEHNR and CDR2 is FQNEAQ (reference sequence). The chain's CDR3 is CASSQDRGGGYTF. The CDR3 region has the DNA TGTGCCAGCAGCCAGGACAGGGGAGGTGGCTACACCTTC.

The V gene is TRBV28, the J gene TRBJ1-2; maybe TRBD1 (5 bases). Trimming cost V 3 bases and J 8 bases, with 19 bases left between them. This CDR3 has 15 amino acids. The V gene's germline CDR1 is MDHEN and CDR2 SYDVKM. Here the CDR3 DNA reads TGTGCCAGCAGTTTTGGGTTGAGCCTCAGGGCCGGCTACACCTTC. It translates to CASSFGLSLRAGYTF.

The chain employs TRBV19 and TRBJ1-1; possibly TRBD1 for D (6 bases). The CDR3 contains 14 residues. Trimming removed 1 base at V and 3 bases at J, with 9 bases between. Germline-derived CDR1 and CDR2 are LNHDA and SQIVND (reference sequence). CDR3 region: CASSIAGVDTEAFF. For the CDR3, the DNA is TGTGCCAGTAGTATAGCAGGGGTGGACACTGAAGCTTTCTTT. Filled out from reference TRBV19 and TRBJ1-1, the complete variable domain reads DGGITQSPKYLFRKEGQNVTLSCEQNLNHDAMYWYRQDPGQGLRLIYYSQIVNDFQKGDIAEGYSVSREKKESFPLTVTSAQKNPTAFYLCASSIAGVDTEAFFGQGTRLTVV.

J is TRBJ1-3 and V is TRBV11-2; no reliable D call. Between the trimmed V and J ends, which lost 7 bases and 0 bases, there was a span of 13 bases. The V gene's germline CDR1 is SGHAT and CDR2 FQNNGV. This CDR3 region has 15 residues. The CDR3 nucleotides are TGTGCCAGCAAGCTCCAGCGATTCTCTGGAAACACCATATATTTT. It encodes CASKLQRFSGNTIYF.

The chain joins TRBV28 to TRBJ2-7, with no clear D. V lost 5 bases to trimming and J lost 4 bases, with 6 bases between them. Germline CDR1 MDHEN, CDR2 SYDVKM. The CDR3 contains 11 residues. This CDR3 reads CASSLIYEQYF. DNA of the CDR3: TGTGCCAGCAGTCTTATTTACGAGCAGTACTTC.

The rearrangement uses TRBV14 and TRBJ2-2, with a tentative D call TRBD1 (5 bases). The CDR3 has 13 residues. Germline CDR1 SGHDN, CDR2 FVKESK. The V end was cut by 8 bases, the J end by 4 bases, with 11 bases between. The CDR3 DNA reads as TGTGCCAGCGGGAACAGGACCACCGGGGAGCTGTTTTTT. Its protein is CASGNRTTGELFF.